The 10 T cell receptor beta chains reported below all come from one sample, sequenced in a study of Tregs in tolerant kidney transplant recipients. Related graft donors supplied nonmyeloablative bone marrow transplants, and mixed chimerism was transient. Method: immunoSEQ multiplex PCR; TCRdb's copy keeps in-frame clones and lacks some. This table lists 25,000 to 40,000 clones. The starting material was CD4+ T cells from blood (PBMCs), obtained 24 months after the transplant. Receptor source: a human patient who received a combined kidney and bone marrow transplant. A share of the T cells may be of graft donor origin.

Incomplete CDR3 DNA: TGCAGTGCTAGCAGGGACTGGGGCGGCGAG. It is translated as CSASRDWGGE. The CDR3, in full, reads CSASRDWGGEQYF. The chain has TRBV20-1 and TRBJ2-7; tentatively, D is TRBD2 (6 bases). The read halts 3 residues ahead of the CDR3 end, with the missing end drawn from the germline J gene. The germline V gene has CDR1 DFQATT and CDR2 SNEGSKA (reference sequence). Trimming took off 3 bases at V and 6 bases at J, with 15 bases between the two ends. This CDR3 is 13 amino acids long.

As regards this clone: The sequenced fragment ends 3 residues before the CDR3 boundary, so the rest is inferred from the germline J gene. The chain has TRBV7-2 and TRBJ1-3; the match to TRBD1 covers 7 bases. Germline V CDR1 and CDR2: SGHTA, FQGNSA. The CDR3 totals 13 residues. The V segment lost 4 bases and the J segment 4 bases; nucleotides outside the gene matches: 1. The sequenced CDR3 bases are TGTGCCAGCAGCTCGGACAGGGGAAACACC. Protein sequence: CASSSDRGNT. The whole CDR3 sequence is CASSSDRGNTIYF.

CDR3 sequence: CASSIGTSGSPYEQYF. The CDR3 DNA, read in part, is TGTGCCAGTAGTATCGGGACTAGCGGGAGCCCATACGAG. The V and J genes are TRBV19 and TRBJ2-7, with TRBD2 identical over 14 bases. The CDR3 end falls 3 residues outside the read, so it is completed with the germline J gene. The V gene end was trimmed by 3 bases and the J gene end by 4 bases; junction bases not matched to a gene: 5. Germline CDR1 is LNHDA and CDR2 is SQIVND (reference sequence). The CDR3 spans 16 residues.

On this clone itself: The CDR3 end is not reached by the read, which stops 3 residues before it; the germline J gene fills it in. This chain uses TRBV10-1 with TRBJ2-7, with D possibly TRBD2 on 6 matching bases. V gave up 3 bases and J gave up 6 bases, with 12 bases separating them. CDR3 length: 13 amino acids. In germline, CDR1 is WNHNN, CDR2 SYGVQD (reference sequence). The covered CDR3 bases are TGCGCCAGCAGTGACGGACTACCGTTCGAG. Translated: CASSDGLPFE. The entire CDR3 protein reads CASSDGLPFEQYF.

As concerns this clone: The DNA ends 3 residues before the CDR3 does, and the rest of the CDR3 is filled in from the germline J gene. J is TRBJ1-4 and V is TRBV5-1, with D unclear. The V end was cut by 4 bases, the J end by 7 bases, with 14 bases between. The CDR3 loop spans 14 amino acids. Germline-derived CDR1 and CDR2 are SGHRS and YFSETQ. CDR3 bases read: TGCGCCAGCAGCGCGGTAGGAACTTCTGAAAAA. It specifies CASSAVGTSEK. The whole CDR3 protein is CASSAVGTSEKLFF. The whole variable domain, remainder taken from reference TRBV5-1 and TRBJ1-4, is KAGVTQTPRYLIKTRGQQVTLSCSPISGHRSVSWYQQTPGQGLQFLFEYFSETQRNKGNFPGRFSGRQFSNSRSEMNVSTLELGDSALYLCASSAVGTSEKLFFGSGTQLSVL.

As regards this clone: Read data end 3 residues before the CDR3 end; the end is taken from the germline J gene. The chain recombines TRBV5-1 with TRBJ2-7; 8 nucleotides match TRBD1. Germline lookup yields CDR1 SGHRS and CDR2 YFSETQ. J gave up 4 bases and V 0 bases, and 3 bases lay outside the gene matches. This CDR3 is built from 14 residues. CDR3 protein: CASSLGQGMYEQYF. The CDR3 bases that were read are TGCGCCAGCAGCTTGGGACAGGGGATGTACGAG.

In the case of this clone: The read ends 3 residues early relative to the CDR3; the germline J gene fills the gap. The rearrangement links TRBV20-1 to TRBJ2-7, with 12 nucleotides matching TRBD1. Germline lookup yields CDR1 DFQATT and CDR2 SNEGSKA (reference sequence). Trimming at V came to 0 bases and at J to 5 bases, leaving 8 bases not matched to a gene. The CDR3 spans 16 residues. Incomplete CDR3 DNA: TGCAGTGCTAGAGACCTTACCGGGACAGGGGGCAACGAG. Its translation: CSARDLTGTGGNE. The full CDR3 reads CSARDLTGTGGNEQYF.

Turning to this clone: The CDR3 end lies 3 residues beyond the end of the read and is filled in from the germline J gene. V is TRBV5-4 and J is TRBJ2-3; maybe TRBD1 (5 bases). This CDR3 region has 15 residues. The V and J ends lost 4 bases and 0 bases respectively, with 12 bases between them. Germline CDR1 SGHNT, CDR2 YYREEE (reference sequence). The sequenced CDR3 bases are TGTGCCAGCAGCAGGGGCTGGGCGAGCACAGATACG. As protein: CASSRGWASTDT. In full, the CDR3 is CASSRGWASTDTQYF.

In regard to this clone: The read ends 3 residues before the CDR3 terminus; that terminus is restored from the germline J gene. The chain couples TRBV29-1 to TRBJ2-7; 7 bases fit TRBD1. Germline lookup yields CDR1 SQVTM and CDR2 ANQGSEA. This CDR3 spans 11 amino acids. V dropped 7 bases and J dropped 5; count of bases not matched to a gene: 5. The CDR3 bases that were read are TGCAGCGCCCACAGGGGACACGAG. Its protein product is CSAHRGHE. The whole CDR3 region reads CSAHRGHEQYF.

A note on this clone: The CDR3 is cut off 3 residues early in the read; its end comes from the germline J gene. This chain joins TRBV5-1 and TRBJ2-3; 7 bases align to TRBD1. After removal of 6 bases from V and 0 bases from J, the junction contained 7 bases not matched to a gene. The length of the CDR3 is 15 residues. Germline CDR1 SGHRS, CDR2 YFSETQ. The CDR3 loop reads CASTTATGSTDTQYF. Partial CDR3 DNA: TGCGCCAGCACGACCGCGACAGGGAGCACAGATACG.